This TCR beta chain was retrieved from a study of regulatory T cells in long-lasting Graves disease (dated by TCRdb to the early 2020s). At the level of the whole study: In the newly diagnosed Graves' disease group, patients had been taking antithyroid drugs for less than 3 months. Peripheral blood TCR sequencing and RNA sequencing compared persistent Graves' disease patients with newly diagnosed Graves' disease patients. The study was conducted in China and was registered as a clinical trial. A total of roughly 33 samples underwent TCR sequencing: about 13 from persistent and roughly 20 from newly diagnosed Graves' disease patients.

Interpreted using the paper, the time point label stands for: newly diagnosed GD, antithyroid drugs for less than 3 months. RNA was extracted from PBMCs in TRIzol for both TCR sequencing and RNA sequencing. The diagnosis of Graves' disease followed American Thyroid Association guidelines. Patients for the study were recruited at an endocrinology department in Xi'an, China. Each patient gave about 10 milliliters of peripheral blood, collected in an EDTA anticoagulant tube. Ficoll Paque Plus density gradient separation was used to isolate PBMCs, and no further T cell sorting was done. RNA quality was checked with an Agilent 2100 Bioanalyzer and agarose gel, and concentration with a NanoDrop 2000. At least ten counts were recorded for this clonotype. No antigen is known for it. No much larger clone exists at a distance of one base, and base qualities are not known. The method was multiplex PCR. TCRdb names Illumina HiSeq 4000 as the instrument used. To build TCR beta libraries, CDR3 regions were amplified by Arm-PCR using iRepertoire HTBI primers. Before sequencing, the PCR products underwent gel purification. Concerning the study's data processing: Gene usage analysis of CDR3 amino acid clonotypes relied on the approximately 62 TRBV and 13 to 15 TRBJ segments identified across samples. Filtered high-quality paired reads were merged into contigs using COPE and FqMerger. BLAST was used to align contigs to IMGT TRBV, TRBD and TRBJ reference genes, and CDR3 was defined according to IMGT. Highly expanded clones were defined as clonotypes with a frequency above 0.1%. Repertoire diversity was measured by Shannon entropy, and V-J evenness by the Gini coefficient. Clonotypes shared by more than one individual were considered public. TCRdb reworked the public reads: Q25 trimming with fastp, MiXCR clone assembly, productive beta chains retained. Each record represents a unique CDR3 protein, reported with the most common genes and DNA among its rows. TCRdb's processing, not the authors', yielded these V and J calls. This sample has fewer than 650,000 distinct CDR3 sequences in its table, and 15% to 20% of those were observed once. The ten largest make up about 17% of the sample.

The study at large found these results: Persistent patients shared more public clonotypes among themselves (around 2,500) than newly diagnosed patients did (about 970). Only peripheral blood was studied, because thyroid tissue, the primary lesion, was inaccessible. The small sample size was acknowledged by the authors as a limitation that may reduce accuracy. Sequencing and analysis were restricted to the TCR beta chain. Compared with newly diagnosed patients, patients with persistent Graves' disease had lower TCR Shannon entropy and fewer highly expanded clones, which suggests clonal expansion. Persistent disease showed preferential use of TRBV28, TRBJ1-2 and TRBJ2-5, whereas newly diagnosed disease favored TRBV20-1 and TRBJ2-1.

Taken from the germline V gene (reference sequence), the CDR1 and CDR2 loops are MNHEY and SMNVEV. The CDR3 measures 13 amino acids from cysteine to phenylalanine. CDR3 DNA only is kept here, 39 bases in frame from base 1. V loses 6 bases of germline sequence and J loses 6 bases, and the interval between the two ends is 15 bases. This sample also appeared in a second study, on T cells in Graves' hyperthyroidism and ophthalmopathy. From the second report: Stable Graves' hyperthyroidism was defined as no progression to ophthalmopathy during 18 months of follow-up. Hyperthyroidism patients were newly diagnosed, with disease duration under 2 months, and aged 18 to 65 years. Patients with uncontrolled infections, other autoimmune diseases, pregnancy or lactation were excluded. Diagnoses relied on clinical symptoms, serum thyroxine and TRAb, thyroid ultrasound and orbital computed tomography. The TCR CDR3 was subjected to a first round of RT-PCR using the HTBI primer set and the Qiagen OneStep RT-PCR kit. Most expanded thyroid clonotypes (frequency above 0.001) were also detected in blood, a finding suggesting that blood repertoires may reflect thyroid immune responses. Ophthalmopathy was separated from stable hyperthyroidism by a 13 V-J signature model, with just over 85% sensitivity and approximately 84% specificity obtained in cross-validation and 80%/75% obtained in testing. In validation, progression to ophthalmopathy was predicted by the model with 55% to 71% sensitivity and 72% to 85% specificity, a median of approximately 7.1 months before onset. To identify TCR V-J signatures that set the groups apart, the researchers used a discovery cohort of 100 patients, made up of some 41 with Graves' ophthalmopathy and about 59 with stable Graves' hyperthyroidism. An independent validation cohort of around 19 hyperthyroidism patients and about 15 patients who later progressed to ophthalmopathy tested prospective prediction of ophthalmopathy. For training and testing, the 100 or so patients in the discovery cohort were randomly divided in a 7:3 ratio. Thyroid tissue and blood T-cell repertoires from six Graves' hyperthyroidism patients were also compared in the study. Once sampling was done, hyperthyroidism patients were given methimazole at a starting dose of 30 mg daily, whereas ophthalmopathy patients were given high-dose intravenous methylprednisolone. A second multiplex PCR round built the libraries, followed by size selection and purification. Paired-end sequencing of the libraries was performed with 100 bp reads on an Illumina HiSeq2000. Raw data were processed with SOAPnuke, discarding reads with adapters, uncalled bases, mean Phred below 15, or no exact constant-primer or identifier match. High-quality paired reads were merged using COPE v1.2.5, and each unique nucleotide sequence was defined as a clonotype. MiTCR v1.1 was used to align clonotypes to the IMGT TRBV, TRBD and TRBJ reference segments. The analysis included only V-J combinations with a frequency above 0.0001, which together covered over 98% of the repertoires. A TCS score was defined as the ratio of F50 (clonal expansion) to E x V (chaos), with BLOSUM62-based TCRdist applied between CDR3 peptides within each V-J. Welch's t-statistics and random forest reduced roughly 500 V-J features to around 14, which were used in a naive Bayes classifier (R e1071). No statistical method was used to fix the sample size in advance, and group allocation was not hidden from the investigators. The paper reports TCR Vbeta CDR3 sequencing of about 140 peripheral blood samples: around 41 ophthalmopathy, some 80 hyperthyroidism and some 17 progressor patients.

The sequence came from a woman in her twenties or thirties with Graves disease. Donor details come from another sample of the same person, matched by shared clones. This specimen consisted of peripheral blood mononuclear cells (PBMCs), obtained at new diagnosis, from a patient treated with antithyroid drugs. This chain joins TRBV27 to TRBJ2-7, and TRBD1 may be the D gene, going by 6 matching bases. The bases are TGTGCCAGCAGCTTAACAGGGCCAGGCGAGCAGTACTTC. Its protein reads: CASSLTGPGEQYF.